The 16 T cell receptor beta chains given below trace back to one sample, sequenced in a study of shared clonotypes between healthy human individuals. Clones were sequenced by immunoSEQ multiplex PCR, and TCRdb holds only the in-frame ones, with some missing. The sample includes hundreds of thousands of clones, roughly 70% of them seen just once. Material for sequencing was memory CD4+ T cells sorted from blood. Subset meaning: CD45RA-negative fraction. All receptors come from a man younger than 45 in good health.

This sequence joins TRBV6-5 and TRBJ2-2, with a tentative D call TRBD1 (6 bases). The CDR3 loop spans 15 amino acids. Germline V gives CDR1 MNHEY, CDR2 SVGAGI. Trimming took off 6 bases at V and 7 bases at J, with 18 bases between the two ends. The CDR3 nucleotides are TGTGCCAGCAGGATACAGGGTAGGGGTATCGGGGAGCTGTTTTTT. The encoded protein is CASRIQGRGIGELFF.

The rearrangement links TRBV5-4 to TRBJ2-7; 9 bases align to TRBD1. V trimming: 0 bases; J trimming: 6 bases; junction bases outside the gene matches: 4. Germline V CDR1 and CDR2: SGHNT, YYREEE (reference sequence). The CDR3 contains 14 residues. The CDR3 DNA reads as TGTGCCAGCAGCTTGGGAGGACAGGGGTTCGAGCAGTACTTC. This gives the protein CASSLGGQGFEQYF.

The chain employs TRBV6-1 and TRBJ2-7, with 7 bases aligning to TRBD2. Germline lookup yields CDR1 MNHNS and CDR2 SASEGT. Trimming at V came to 6 bases and at J to 4 bases, leaving 6 bases not matched to a gene. This CDR3 is 13 amino acids long. This chain's CDR3 is CASRPSGTYEQYF. The CDR3 region has the DNA TGTGCCAGCAGACCCAGCGGGACGTACGAGCAGTACTTC.

The rearrangement uses TRBV2 and TRBJ2-5; 7 nucleotides align to TRBD2. Germline-derived CDR1 and CDR2 are SNHLY and FYNNEI. The V segment lost 4 bases and the J segment 5 bases; nucleotides outside the gene matches: 13. The CDR3 covers 16 residues. The CDR3 loop is CASSGPRLAGVETQYF. The CDR3, as DNA: TGTGCCAGCAGTGGGCCAAGACTAGCTGGTGTGGAGACCCAGTACTTC.

The J gene is TRBJ2-7, the V gene TRBV10-3, with D perhaps matching TRBD2 (5 bases). This CDR3 is 15 amino acids long. The V gene's germline CDR1 is ENHRY and CDR2 SYGVKD. The ends were cut back, 3 bases at V and 9 bases at J, with 21 bases in the middle. Written as DNA, the CDR3 is TGTGCCATCAGTGACCCTAGCCTCCCTGAGCGAGGGCAGTACTTC. It codes for CAISDPSLPERGQYF.

This chain connects TRBV5-1 to TRBJ2-5; no firm D call. Germline V gives CDR1 SGHRS, CDR2 YFSETQ. The length of the CDR3 is 15 residues. The ends were cut back, 5 bases at V and 1 base at J, with 15 bases in the middle. CDR3 region: CASRVGPTLQETQYF. As DNA, the CDR3 is TGCGCCAGCAGGGTCGGGCCCACCCTCCAAGAGACCCAGTACTTC.

V gene TRBV18 combines with J gene TRBJ1-5; no firm D call. V lost 3 bases to trimming and J lost 3 bases, with 15 bases between them. Germline lookup yields CDR1 KGHSH and CDR2 LQKENI. The CDR3 has 16 residues. CDR3 coding DNA: TGTGCCAGCTCACCCATCCGAGCAGAGGACAATCAGCCCCAGCATTTT. It specifies CASSPIRAEDNQPQHF.

CDR3 nucleotide sequence: TGTGCCACCCGGGACAGGGGAACTAATGAAAAACTGTTTTTT. Its protein product is CATRDRGTNEKLFF. The rearrangement uses TRBV19 and TRBJ1-4, with 10 bases aligning to TRBD1. The V and J ends lost 10 bases and 1 base, in that order; junction bases with no gene match: 3. Germline-derived CDR1 and CDR2 are LNHDA and SQIVND (reference sequence). CDR3 length equals 14 residues.

This clone was found once. Other DNA sequences in the sample encode the same CDR3. The J gene is TRBJ2-7, the V gene TRBV5-6; tentatively, D is TRBD2 (5 bases). Looked up from germline, CDR1 is SGHDT and CDR2 is YYEEEE. V lost 5 bases to trimming and J lost 2 bases, with 11 bases between them. The CDR3 runs to 13 residues. The CDR3 DNA follows: TGTGCCAGCAGTCCCGGACTTGCCTACGAGCAGTACTTC. Translated, it gives CASSPGLAYEQYF.

This clone was seen only a few times. The gene calls are TRBV5-1 and TRBJ2-2, with D tentatively TRBD2 (6 bases). V lost 4 bases, J lost 6 bases, and 10 bases lay in between. The CDR3 loop spans 13 amino acids. The germline gives CDR1 SGHRS, CDR2 YFSETQ. The CDR3 sequence is CASSEREAGELFF. In nucleotides, the CDR3 is TGCGCCAGCAGCGAAAGGGAGGCCGGGGAGCTGTTTTTT. Full variable domain (missing parts from reference TRBV5-1 and TRBJ2-2): KAGVTQTPRYLIKTRGQQVTLSCSPISGHRSVSWYQQTPGQGLQFLFEYFSETQRNKGNFPGRFSGRQFSNSRSEMNVSTLELGDSALYLCASSEREAGELFFGEGSRLTVL.

This chain joins TRBV23-1 and TRBJ2-7, with D possibly TRBD1 on 6 matching bases. TRBV23-1 is sorted into the ORF group, with uncertain function. Trimming removed 0 bases from V and 0 bases from J, with 9 bases in between. The CDR3 runs to 15 residues. The CDR3 loop reads CASSQSPGASYEQYF. CDR3 in DNA: TGCGCCAGCAGTCAATCTCCAGGGGCCTCCTACGAGCAGTACTTC.

This clone was recorded only once. J is TRBJ1-3 and V is TRBV19; D gene unclear. Per germline, CDR1 LNHDA and CDR2 SQIVND (reference sequence). The CDR3 spans 16 residues. V was cut by 9 bases and J by 0 bases, with 18 bases left in between. The CDR3 sequence is CASGVVTARSGNTIYF. Here the CDR3 DNA reads TGTGCCAGCGGAGTAGTGACCGCGCGCTCTGGAAACACCATATATTTT.

V gene TRBV28 combines with J gene TRBJ2-2; D is unresolved. The germline CDR1 and CDR2 sequences are MDHEN and SYDVKM. This CDR3 has 12 amino acids. Trimming cost V 6 bases and J 4 bases, with 6 bases left between them. CDR3 sequence reads: CASRPITGELFF. The CDR3 DNA reads as TGTGCCAGCAGACCTATCACCGGGGAGCTGTTTTTT.

The genes are TRBV19 and TRBJ1-2; TRBD1 matches at 7 bases. This CDR3 spans 14 amino acids. The germline gives CDR1 LNHDA, CDR2 SQIVND (reference sequence). The ends lost 0 bases at V and 7 bases at J; junction bases unmatched: 5. The CDR3: CASSIETGQFGYTF. The CDR3 DNA reads TGTGCCAGTAGTATAGAGACGGGACAGTTTGGCTACACCTTC.

This clone was observed a single time. At the DNA level, this CDR3 is encoded by other sequences in the same sample as well. The rearrangement links TRBV18 to TRBJ2-5; D unclear. This CDR3 has 13 amino acids. Germline V gene data show CDR1 as KGHSH and CDR2 as LQKENI. The V end was cut by 3 bases, the J end by 1 base, with 6 bases between. The CDR3 DNA is TGTGCCAGCTCACCTAGTGTCCAAGAGACCCAGTACTTC. Translating it yields CASSPSVQETQYF.

This chain connects TRBV7-2 to TRBJ2-7, with 12 nucleotides matching TRBD2. The J segment lost 4 bases and the V segment lost 4 bases, leaving 14 bases of the junction unmatched. The CDR3 consists of 18 residues. Per germline, CDR1 SGHTA and CDR2 FQGNSA. Here the CDR3 reads CASSSTRTSGITQYEQYF. CDR3 bases: TGTGCCAGCAGCTCCACCCGGACTAGCGGGATCACACAATACGAGCAGTACTTC. Drawing the rest from reference TRBV7-2 and TRBJ2-7, the complete variable domain is GAGVSQSPSNKVTEKGKDVELRCDPISGHTALYWYRQSLGQGLEFLIYFQGNSAPDKSGLPSDRFSAERTGGSVSTLTIQRTQQEDSAVYLCASSSTRTSGITQYEQYFGPGTRLTVT.